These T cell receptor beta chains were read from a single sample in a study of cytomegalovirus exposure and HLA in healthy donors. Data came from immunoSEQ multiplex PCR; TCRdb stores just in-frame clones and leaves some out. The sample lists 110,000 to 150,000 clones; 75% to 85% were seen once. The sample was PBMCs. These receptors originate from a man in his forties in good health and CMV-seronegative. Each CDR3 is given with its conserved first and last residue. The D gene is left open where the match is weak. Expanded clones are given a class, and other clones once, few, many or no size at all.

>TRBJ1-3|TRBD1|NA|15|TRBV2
TGTGCCAGCAGTGAAGACAGGGGCTCTGGAAACACCATATATTTT
CASSEDRGSGNTIYF
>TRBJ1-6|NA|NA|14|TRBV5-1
TGCGCCAGCAGCTTGGGGCAGGGTGGATCACCCCTCCACTTT
CASSLGQGGSPLHF
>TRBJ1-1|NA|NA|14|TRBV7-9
TGTGCCAGCAGCTTAGAGGGGAGGGACACTGAAGCTTTCTTT
CASSLEGRDTEAFF
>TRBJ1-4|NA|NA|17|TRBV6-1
TGTGCCAGCAGCGAACCCGGACACCCCGCCGCTAATGAAAAACTGTTTTTT
CASSEPGHPAANEKLFF
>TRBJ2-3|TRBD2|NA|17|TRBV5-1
TGCGCCAGCAGCTTGGCGGCTAGCGGGGGGGGCACAGATACGCAGTATTTT
CASSLAASGGGTDTQYF
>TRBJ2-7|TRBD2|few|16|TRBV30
TGTGCCTGGAGTGTACTGGGCAGCGGGGGACTCTACGAGCAGTACTTC
CAWSVLGSGGLYEQYF
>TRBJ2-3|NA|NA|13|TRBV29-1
TGCAGCGTTGAAGGGGCTAGCACAGATACGCAGTATTTT
CSVEGASTDTQYF
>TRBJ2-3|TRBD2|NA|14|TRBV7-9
TGTGCCAGCAGCCACTGGAGCGGGGGGGATACGCAGTATTTT
CASSHWSGGDTQYF
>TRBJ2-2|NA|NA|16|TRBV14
TGTGCCAGCAGCCAATGGACAGCGCAGGGAACCGGGGAGCTGTTTTTT
CASSQWTAQGTGELFF
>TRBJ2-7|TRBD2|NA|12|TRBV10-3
TGTGCCATCAGCCCGACTAGCGTCGAGCAGTACTTC
CAISPTSVEQYF
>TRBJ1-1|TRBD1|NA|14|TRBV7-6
TGTGCCAGCAGCCTTGGACAGGGGAACACTGAAGCTTTCTTT
CASSLGQGNTEAFF
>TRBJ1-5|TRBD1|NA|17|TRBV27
TGTGCCAGCAGACCCGGGACAGATCATTATAGCAATCAGCCCCAGCATTTT
CASRPGTDHYSNQPQHF
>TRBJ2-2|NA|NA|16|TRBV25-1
TGTGCCAGCAGTGAATTCAGTGCGGCGAACACCGGGGAGCTGTTTTTT
CASSEFSAANTGELFF
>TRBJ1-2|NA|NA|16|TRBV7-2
TGTGCCAGCAGCTCCCGCCGGGACTCCGTTCCTAAGGGCTACACCTTC
CASSSRRDSVPKGYTF
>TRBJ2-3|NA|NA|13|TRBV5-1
TGCGCCAGCAGCGCACCGGTAGCCGATGCGCAGTATTTT
CASSAPVADAQYF
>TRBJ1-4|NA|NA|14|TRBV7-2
TGTGCCAGCAGCCCCGGGAGGGAGAACGAAAAACTGTTTTTT
CASSPGRENEKLFF
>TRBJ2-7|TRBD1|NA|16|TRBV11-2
TGTGCCAGCAGCTTAGGTCCGGGACAGGTACCCTACGAGCAGTACTTC
CASSLGPGQVPYEQYF
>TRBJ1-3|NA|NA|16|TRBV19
TGTGCCAGCGCCTGGACAGCGCCCAATGGAGGAAACACCATATATTTT
CASAWTAPNGGNTIYF
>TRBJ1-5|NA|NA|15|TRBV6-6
TGTGCCAGCAGTTGGGGAGGCTATAGCAATCAGCCCCAGCATTTT
CASSWGGYSNQPQHF
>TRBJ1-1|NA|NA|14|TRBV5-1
TGCGCCAGCAGCGTTAACAGGGCGAACACTGAAGCTTTCTTT
CASSVNRANTEAFF
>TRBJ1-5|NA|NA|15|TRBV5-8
TGTGCCAGCAGTCCTGGACGGGATAGCAATCAGCCCCAGCATTTT
CASSPGRDSNQPQHF
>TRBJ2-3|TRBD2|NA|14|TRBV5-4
TGTGCCGGAACTAGCGGGGGGGCCTGGGATACGCAGTATTTT
CAGTSGGAWDTQYF
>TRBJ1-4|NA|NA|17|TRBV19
TGTGCCTCGAGGGGAGGGGCACTCCTATCGATTAATGAAAAACTGTTTTTT
CASRGGALLSINEKLFF
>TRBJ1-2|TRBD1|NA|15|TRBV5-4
TGTGCCAGCAGCTCACAGGGGGGCTCTAACTATGGCTACACCTTC
CASSSQGGSNYGYTF
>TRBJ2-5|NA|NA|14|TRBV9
TGTGCCAGCAGCGTAGGTTCGGGTACAGAGACCCAGTACTTC
CASSVGSGTETQYF
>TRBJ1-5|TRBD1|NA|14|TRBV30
TGTGCCTGGAGGACAGGGACCCCTAATCAGCCCCAGCATTTT
CAWRTGTPNQPQHF
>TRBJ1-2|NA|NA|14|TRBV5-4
TGTGCCAGCAGCTCGGTGCAGGGTAAAGCTGGCTACACCTTC
CASSSVQGKAGYTF
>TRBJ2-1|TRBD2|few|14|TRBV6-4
TGTGCCAGCAGTGACAGCGGGGGTTTCAATGAGCAGTTCTTC
CASSDSGGFNEQFF
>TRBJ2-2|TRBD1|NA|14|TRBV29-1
TGCAGCGTTGCTCCCCTCAGGGGGACCGGGGAGCTGTTTTTT
CSVAPLRGTGELFF
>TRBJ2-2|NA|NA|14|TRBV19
TGTGCCAGTAGAGGCCAGGGGGGCACCGGGGAGCTGTTTTTT
CASRGQGGTGELFF
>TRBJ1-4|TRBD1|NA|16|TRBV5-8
TGTGCCAGCAGCTTGGAGGGGACAGGGGGAGTTGAAAAACTGTTTTTT
CASSLEGTGGVEKLFF
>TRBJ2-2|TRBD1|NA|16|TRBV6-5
TGTGCCAGCAGTTACTCGAAGGGACAGTGGACCGGGGAGCTGTTTTTT
CASSYSKGQWTGELFF
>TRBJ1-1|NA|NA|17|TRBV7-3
TGTGCCAGCAGCTTAGGGGGCAGACAGGACATGAACACTGAAGCTTTCTTT
CASSLGGRQDMNTEAFF
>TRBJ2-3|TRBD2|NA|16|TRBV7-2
TGTGCCAGCAGCTTATCTAGCGGGGGGAGCACAGATACGCAGTATTTT
CASSLSSGGSTDTQYF
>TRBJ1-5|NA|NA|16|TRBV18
TGTGCCAGCTCACCAGCGGGGGTCAATAGCAATCAGCCCCAGCATTTT
CASSPAGVNSNQPQHF
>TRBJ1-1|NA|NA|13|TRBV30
TGTGCCTGGAGCGAGGGTACGAACACTGAAGCTTTCTTT
CAWSEGTNTEAFF
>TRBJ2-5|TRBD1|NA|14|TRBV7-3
TGTGCCAGCAGCCCGGGACAGGGGGCAGAGACCCAGTACTTC
CASSPGQGAETQYF
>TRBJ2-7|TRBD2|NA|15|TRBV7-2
TGTGCCAGCAGCACCACTAGCGGGGGGGCCTACGAGCAGTACTTC
CASSTTSGGAYEQYF
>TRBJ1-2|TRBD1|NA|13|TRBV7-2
TGTGCCAGCAGCCCGCGGGACAGCTATGGCTACACCTTC
CASSPRDSYGYTF
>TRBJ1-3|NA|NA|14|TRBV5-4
TGTGCCAGCAGCTTGGACAGGGCTGGAAACACCATATATTTT
CASSLDRAGNTIYF
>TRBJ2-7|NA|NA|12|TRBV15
TGTGCCACCAGCATGGACACCTACGAGCAGTACTTC
CATSMDTYEQYF